A selection of T cell receptor beta chains follows, all from one sample in a study of T-cell reconstitution after alpha-beta-depleted transplantation in children. TCRdb itself ran the PCR reads through MiXCR, one entry per CDR3 protein. Seen here are roughly 400,000 distinct CDR3 sequences, around 21% observed once, and the top ten hold approximately 3.8%. The sample consisted of PBMCs from the stem cell graft donor, taken from the stem cell graft. These receptors all come from a human donor who donated a stem cell graft to a child with acute myeloid leukemia. The CDR3 runs from the conserved cysteine through the conserved F or W. A D gene is named only where the DNA matches it firmly. Expanded clones are given a class, and other clones once, few, many or no size at all.

cdr3_nt cdr3_aa j_call clone_size v_call d_call
TGTGCCAGCAGCTTAGTGCTCCGTAGACCCTACGAGCAGTACTTC CASSLVLRRPYEQYF TRBJ2-7 few TRBV7-2 .
TGTGCCAGCAGTTGGGACAGCCTATATGGCTACACCTTC CASSWDSLYGYTF TRBJ1-2 . TRBV12-3/TRBV12-4 TRBD1
TGCAGTGCTAGAGATAGACGGAGTAGCAATCAGCCCCAGCATTTT CSARDRRSSNQPQHF TRBJ1-5 . TRBV20-1 .
TGCAGTGCTAGATGGACTAGCGGGAGAGGGGGCACAGATACGCAGTATTTT CSARWTSGRGGTDTQYF TRBJ2-3 many TRBV20-1 TRBD2
TGCAGTGCTAGTAGCTCAGGGGGGAAGACCCAGTACTTC CSASSSGGKTQYF TRBJ2-5 . TRBV20-1 .
TGTGCCAGCAGCTTGGACGGAAAAATTCAGTTCTTC CASSLDGKIQFF TRBJ2-1 . TRBV5-5 .
TGCAGCGTTGGGACCGATACCTACAATGAGCAGTTCTTC CSVGTDTYNEQFF TRBJ2-1 few TRBV29-1 .
TGTGCCAGCAGTCCCTCGACTAGGCGGGAGACCCAGTACTTC CASSPSTRRETQYF TRBJ2-5 once TRBV12-3/TRBV12-4 .
TGTGCCAGCAGTTTCCAGGGGTCCCTCTCCTACAATGAGCAGTTCTTC CASSFQGSLSYNEQFF TRBJ2-1 . TRBV12-3/TRBV12-4 .
TGTGCCAGCAGTCTCATTGGGGACGAGCAGTACTTC CASSLIGDEQYF TRBJ2-7 . TRBV7-2 .
TGTGCCAGCAGCTTACCTTTGACATCGAGCTCCTATAATTCACCCCTCCACTTT CASSLPLTSSSYNSPLHF TRBJ1-6 few TRBV11-1 .
TGCAGCGTTGTGAGCGGGACAGGGGGGACAGATACGCAGTATTTT CSVVSGTGGTDTQYF TRBJ2-3 few TRBV29-1 TRBD1
TGTGCCAGCAGTCCCCACCTTGGGAACGAGCAGTACTTC CASSPHLGNEQYF TRBJ2-7 . TRBV12-3/TRBV12-4 .
TGTGCCACCAGCAGCCGCTCACTCCAAGCAAACAATGAGCAGTTCTTC CATSSRSLQANNEQFF TRBJ2-1 . TRBV15 .
TGCGCCAGCAGCTTGGGGGGACAGGCCGGCATCCAGCCCCAGCATTTT CASSLGGQAGIQPQHF TRBJ1-5 . TRBV5-1 TRBD1
TGTGCCAGCAGCCACGGATTGGGACGCACAGATACGCAGTATTTT CASSHGLGRTDTQYF TRBJ2-3 few TRBV12-3/TRBV12-4 .
TGTGCCAGCAGCTTAGCGTTTCGGGATGATGAGCAGTTCTTC CASSLAFRDDEQFF TRBJ2-1 few TRBV7-8 .
TGTGCCACCAGTGATTTATCCACAGGGGCCCACAATGAGCAGTTCTTC CATSDLSTGAHNEQFF TRBJ2-1 . TRBV24-1 TRBD1
TGCAGTGCCGCCGGACTTTACGAGCAGTACTTC CSAAGLYEQYF TRBJ2-7 . TRBV20-1 .
TGTGCCAGCAGCCGCCTGGGGGGTGGTCAGCCCCAGCATTTT CASSRLGGGQPQHF TRBJ1-5 . TRBV12-3/TRBV12-4 .
TGTGCCAGCAACCATGGGGACACTGAAGCTTTCTTT CASNHGDTEAFF TRBJ1-1 . TRBV12-3/TRBV12-4 .
TGTGCCAGCAGTGTAAAGCAGACAGGATACGAGCAGTACTTC CASSVKQTGYEQYF TRBJ2-7 . TRBV2 .
TGTGCCAGCAGCCGGCGGGAGGGGGGGAATGAGCAGTTCTTC CASSRREGGNEQFF TRBJ2-1 . TRBV3-1 TRBD2
TGTGCCATCAGAGGGGACCGACAGGGGAGGTCAGATACGCAGTATTTT CAIRGDRQGRSDTQYF TRBJ2-3 few TRBV10-3 TRBD1
TGTGCCAGCACTAGGAGTCTAGCGGAAGAGACCCAGTACTTC CASTRSLAEETQYF TRBJ2-5 few TRBV28 TRBD2
TGCAGCGTTGAAGATCGGCAGACCAGTTACGAGCAGTACTTC CSVEDRQTSYEQYF TRBJ2-7 many TRBV29-1 .
TGTGCCAGCAGCTTATACCAGGTTGTTGAGCAGTTCTTC CASSLYQVVEQFF TRBJ2-1 few TRBV11-2 .
TGTGCCACCAGCAGAGACGACGGGCTTATGGGCCAGACCACTGAAGCTTTCTTT CATSRDDGLMGQTTEAFF TRBJ1-1 . TRBV15 .
TGTGCCACCAGCAGAGATGTGGGGAACTATGGCTACACCTTC CATSRDVGNYGYTF TRBJ1-2 few TRBV15 .
TGCGCCAGCAGCCAAGATCGAACTCAGCCAGTCACAAACATTCAGTACTTC CASSQDRTQPVTNIQYF TRBJ2-4 few TRBV4-1 .
TGTGCCATCAGTGAAAGGTTGGGGAACCCTTACAATGAGCAGTTCTTC CAISERLGNPYNEQFF TRBJ2-1 . TRBV10-3 .
TGCAGTGCAGACCCGACAGGGATGGGCACCGGGGAGCTGTTTTTT CSADPTGMGTGELFF TRBJ2-2 many TRBV20-1 TRBD1
TGTGCCAGCAGCTTCGATTTCGACTATGAAACAGATACGCAGTATTTT CASSFDFDYETDTQYF TRBJ2-3 . TRBV5-6 .
TGTGCCAGCACCCCCGTCGGGATATCCTACGAGCAGTACTTC CASTPVGISYEQYF TRBJ2-7 . TRBV7-2 .
TGTGCCAGCAGTTTAGACTTGACCCAGTACTTC CASSLDLTQYF TRBJ2-5 many TRBV12-3/TRBV12-4 .
TGCAGTGCTAGAGATCCTCGGTTACCCTCCTACAATGAGCAGTTCTTC CSARDPRLPSYNEQFF TRBJ2-1 many TRBV20-1 .
TGTGCCAGCGTACAGGGACACCTAAACACCGGGGAGCTGTTTTTT CASVQGHLNTGELFF TRBJ2-2 . TRBV12-3/TRBV12-4 .
TGCGCCAGCAGCCGGACAGGGATGGACGAGCAGTACTTC CASSRTGMDEQYF TRBJ2-7 many TRBV4-1 TRBD1